These T cell receptor beta chains were read from a single sample in a study of blood T cell repertoires in COVID-19. Clones were sequenced by immunoSEQ multiplex PCR, and TCRdb holds only the in-frame ones, with some missing. The table includes about 250,000 clones, 70% to 90% detected once. Material for sequencing was peripheral blood. These receptors originate from a man aged 18 to 35 with active or convalescent COVID-19. The CDR3 runs from the conserved cysteine through the conserved F or W. The order of the fields is V gene, clone size, D gene, CDR3 length, J gene, CDR3 protein, CDR3 DNA. The D gene is left open where the match is weak. Not every row has a clone size; where given, it reads once, few, many or a size class.

v_call: TRBV15
clone_size: NA
d_call: TRBD1
cdr3_length: 16
j_call: TRBJ1-3
cdr3_aa: CATSSTGGAYGNTIYF
cdr3_nt: TGTGCCACCAGCAGCACAGGGGGCGCGTACGGAAACACCATATATTTT

v_call: TRBV6-5
clone_size: NA
d_call: NA
cdr3_length: 14
j_call: TRBJ1-4
cdr3_aa: CASSYSRSNEKLFF
cdr3_nt: TGTGCCAGCAGTTACTCGAGGTCAAATGAAAAACTGTTTTTT

v_call: TRBV9
clone_size: NA
d_call: NA
cdr3_length: 13
j_call: TRBJ2-1
cdr3_aa: CASSVGGGNEQFF
cdr3_nt: TGTGCCAGCAGCGTAGGGGGCGGCAATGAGCAGTTCTTC

v_call: TRBV7-8
clone_size: once
d_call: TRBD1
cdr3_length: 17
j_call: TRBJ1-5
cdr3_aa: CASSSRQGVSGNQPQHF
cdr3_nt: TGTGCCAGCAGCTCTCGACAGGGGGTGAGCGGCAATCAGCCCCAGCATTTT

v_call: TRBV7-2
clone_size: NA
d_call: TRBD1
cdr3_length: 18
j_call: TRBJ1-6
cdr3_aa: CASSLVVADRDANSPLHF
cdr3_nt: TGTGCCAGCAGCTTAGTGGTCGCGGACAGGGATGCTAATTCACCCCTCCACTTT

v_call: TRBV12-3/TRBV12-4
clone_size: NA
d_call: TRBD1
cdr3_length: 13
j_call: TRBJ2-7
cdr3_aa: CASSNRGFNEQYF
cdr3_nt: TGTGCCAGCAGTAACAGGGGGTTCAACGAGCAGTACTTC

v_call: TRBV4-3
clone_size: NA
d_call: TRBD1
cdr3_length: 16
j_call: TRBJ1-3
cdr3_aa: CASSQDRGDSGNTIYF
cdr3_nt: TGCGCCAGCAGCCAAGACAGGGGGGACTCTGGAAACACCATATATTTT

v_call: TRBV3-1/TRBV3-2
clone_size: NA
d_call: TRBD1
cdr3_length: 17
j_call: TRBJ1-2
cdr3_aa: CASKTRGRGPSKYGYTF
cdr3_nt: TGTGCCAGCAAAACCCGGGGCAGGGGGCCTAGTAAGTATGGCTACACCTTC

v_call: TRBV7-8
clone_size: once
d_call: NA
cdr3_length: 17
j_call: TRBJ2-5
cdr3_aa: CASSLPRHDSSSETQYF
cdr3_nt: TGTGCCAGCAGCTTACCACGCCATGATAGCTCTTCGGAGACCCAGTACTTC

v_call: TRBV29-1
clone_size: NA
d_call: NA
cdr3_length: 13
j_call: TRBJ2-7
cdr3_aa: CSASERGLHEQYF
cdr3_nt: TGCAGCGCCTCCGAGAGGGGGTTACACGAGCAGTACTTC

v_call: TRBV6-5
clone_size: NA
d_call: NA
cdr3_length: 15
j_call: TRBJ1-3
cdr3_aa: CASSPPGSSGNTIYF
cdr3_nt: TGTGCCAGCAGTCCTCCCGGGAGCTCTGGAAACACCATATATTTT

v_call: TRBV4-3
clone_size: NA
d_call: NA
cdr3_length: 13
j_call: TRBJ1-2
cdr3_aa: CASSQEVGASSTF
cdr3_nt: TGCGCCAGCAGCCAAGAGGTTGGGGCCTCCTCCACCTTC

v_call: TRBV6-5
clone_size: NA
d_call: NA
cdr3_length: 15
j_call: TRBJ1-1
cdr3_aa: CASSYSILAATEAFF
cdr3_nt: TGTGCCAGCAGTTACTCGATTTTGGCGGCCACTGAAGCTTTCTTT

v_call: TRBV19
clone_size: NA
d_call: NA
cdr3_length: 12
j_call: TRBJ2-5
cdr3_aa: CASSTYQETQYF
cdr3_nt: TGTGCCAGTAGTACCTACCAAGAGACCCAGTACTTC

v_call: TRBV5-1
clone_size: NA
d_call: NA
cdr3_length: 15
j_call: TRBJ1-2
cdr3_aa: CASSPSSGGPYGYTF
cdr3_nt: TGCGCCAGCAGCCCCAGTAGTGGAGGGCCCTATGGCTACACCTTC

v_call: TRBV27
clone_size: NA
d_call: NA
cdr3_length: 13
j_call: TRBJ1-4
cdr3_aa: CASRARVREKLFF
cdr3_nt: TGTGCCAGCCGGGCCAGGGTGAGGGAAAAACTGTTTTTT

v_call: TRBV2
clone_size: once
d_call: NA
cdr3_length: 13
j_call: TRBJ1-1
cdr3_aa: CASSREIDTEAFF
cdr3_nt: TGTGCCAGCAGTCGAGAGATAGACACTGAAGCTTTCTTT

v_call: TRBV7-3
clone_size: NA
d_call: TRBD2
cdr3_length: 14
j_call: TRBJ2-1
cdr3_aa: CASSLSGANNEQFF
cdr3_nt: TGTGCCAGCAGCCTGAGCGGGGCCAACAATGAGCAGTTCTTC

v_call: TRBV5-1
clone_size: NA
d_call: NA
cdr3_length: 12
j_call: TRBJ1-6
cdr3_aa: CASSFNNSPLHF
cdr3_nt: TGCGCCAGCAGTTTTAATAATTCACCCCTCCACTTT

v_call: TRBV5-4
clone_size: NA
d_call: NA
cdr3_length: 14
j_call: TRBJ1-2
cdr3_aa: CASSFFWEGGGYTF
cdr3_nt: TGTGCCAGCAGCTTTTTTTGGGAGGGCGGTGGCTACACCTTC

v_call: TRBV27
clone_size: NA
d_call: TRBD1
cdr3_length: 15
j_call: TRBJ2-1
cdr3_aa: CASSLVGTGLNEQFF
cdr3_nt: TGTGCCAGCAGTTTGGTCGGGACAGGGCTCAATGAGCAGTTCTTC

v_call: TRBV7-2
clone_size: NA
d_call: NA
cdr3_length: 13
j_call: TRBJ2-7
cdr3_aa: CASSKDGTYEQYF
cdr3_nt: TGTGCCAGCAGCAAAGACGGGACCTACGAGCAGTACTTC

v_call: TRBV28
clone_size: NA
d_call: NA
cdr3_length: 15
j_call: TRBJ1-1
cdr3_aa: CASSPNPQVATEAFF
cdr3_nt: TGTGCCAGCAGTCCCAACCCCCAGGTGGCCACTGAAGCTTTCTTT

v_call: TRBV6-2/TRBV6-3
clone_size: NA
d_call: TRBD1
cdr3_length: 18
j_call: TRBJ1-6
cdr3_aa: CASSYNRDRPRYNSPLHF
cdr3_nt: TGTGCCAGCAGTTACAACCGGGACAGACCAAGATATAATTCACCCCTCCACTTT

v_call: TRBV2
clone_size: NA
d_call: TRBD1
cdr3_length: 14
j_call: TRBJ1-3
cdr3_aa: CARGGTGSGNTIYF
cdr3_nt: TGTGCCAGAGGGGGGACAGGGAGTGGAAACACCATATATTTT

v_call: TRBV15
clone_size: NA
d_call: NA
cdr3_length: 18
j_call: TRBJ1-1
cdr3_aa: CATSRDKRQNRGNTEAFF
cdr3_nt: TGTGCCACCAGCAGAGATAAGAGACAAAACCGGGGGAACACTGAAGCTTTCTTT

v_call: TRBV7-8
clone_size: NA
d_call: NA
cdr3_length: 15
j_call: TRBJ1-4
cdr3_aa: CASSLGGVRGEKLFF
cdr3_nt: TGTGCCAGCAGCTTAGGGGGGGTTCGCGGCGAAAAACTGTTTTTT

v_call: TRBV6-5
clone_size: NA
d_call: NA
cdr3_length: 14
j_call: TRBJ1-2
cdr3_aa: CATLRMGQVKGYTF
cdr3_nt: TGTGCCACCCTTAGAATGGGCCAAGTCAAGGGCTACACCTTC

v_call: TRBV5-4
clone_size: NA
d_call: NA
cdr3_length: 14
j_call: TRBJ2-7
cdr3_aa: CASSLIAGSYEQYF
cdr3_nt: TGTGCCAGCAGCTTGATCGCGGGGTCCTACGAGCAGTACTTC

v_call: TRBV30
clone_size: NA
d_call: TRBD1
cdr3_length: 20
j_call: TRBJ1-4
cdr3_aa: CAWRGKGRTGDKRANEKLFF
cdr3_nt: TGTGCCTGGAGAGGCAAGGGGCGGACAGGGGATAAACGAGCTAATGAAAAACTGTTTTTT

v_call: TRBV2
clone_size: NA
d_call: NA
cdr3_length: 14
j_call: TRBJ1-4
cdr3_aa: CASSEGTSNEKLFF
cdr3_nt: TGTGCCAGCAGTGAAGGGACATCTAATGAAAAACTGTTTTTT

v_call: TRBV5-4
clone_size: NA
d_call: TRBD2
cdr3_length: 16
j_call: TRBJ2-5
cdr3_aa: CASSLDLAGRGETQYF
cdr3_nt: TGTGCCAGCAGCTTGGATCTAGCGGGGCGGGGGGAGACCCAGTACTTC

v_call: TRBV5-5
clone_size: NA
d_call: TRBD1
cdr3_length: 15
j_call: TRBJ1-1
cdr3_aa: CASSWMGQGPTEAFF
cdr3_nt: TGTGCCAGCAGCTGGATGGGACAGGGCCCAACTGAAGCTTTCTTT

v_call: TRBV11-3
clone_size: NA
d_call: TRBD2
cdr3_length: 14
j_call: TRBJ2-1
cdr3_aa: CASSFASGRNEQFF
cdr3_nt: TGTGCCAGCAGCTTCGCTAGCGGGAGAAATGAGCAGTTCTTC

v_call: TRBV5-1
clone_size: NA
d_call: NA
cdr3_length: 16
j_call: TRBJ1-6
cdr3_aa: CASSLEGVTLSSPLHF
cdr3_nt: TGCGCCAGCAGCTTGGAGGGGGTAACCCTTTCTTCACCCCTCCACTTT

v_call: TRBV15
clone_size: NA
d_call: NA
cdr3_length: 13
j_call: TRBJ1-4
cdr3_aa: CATSRDRFEKLFF
cdr3_nt: TGTGCCACCAGCAGAGATCGGTTTGAAAAACTGTTTTTT

v_call: TRBV28
clone_size: NA
d_call: NA
cdr3_length: 12
j_call: TRBJ2-7
cdr3_aa: CASGRLSGEQYF
cdr3_nt: TGTGCCAGCGGGCGCCTCTCGGGGGAGCAGTACTTC

v_call: TRBV30
clone_size: NA
d_call: NA
cdr3_length: 15
j_call: TRBJ2-7
cdr3_aa: CAWSVRRDPIYEQYF
cdr3_nt: TGTGCCTGGAGTGTACGGAGGGACCCTATCTACGAGCAGTACTTC

v_call: TRBV28
clone_size: NA
d_call: TRBD1
cdr3_length: 17
j_call: TRBJ1-6
cdr3_aa: CASSPPRQGAYNSPLHF
cdr3_nt: TGTGCCAGCAGCCCCCCCCGACAGGGAGCCTATAATTCACCCCTCCACTTT

v_call: TRBV4-3
clone_size: few
d_call: TRBD2
cdr3_length: 15
j_call: TRBJ2-7
cdr3_aa: CASSQERGRLYEQYF
cdr3_nt: TGCGCCAGCAGCCAAGAACGCGGGAGACTATACGAGCAGTACTTC

v_call: TRBV20-1
clone_size: NA
d_call: TRBD2
cdr3_length: 15
j_call: TRBJ2-1
cdr3_aa: CSASQREHAYNEQFF
cdr3_nt: TGCAGTGCTAGTCAGCGGGAGCACGCCTACAATGAGCAGTTCTTC

v_call: TRBV6-1
clone_size: NA
d_call: NA
cdr3_length: 14
j_call: TRBJ1-5
cdr3_aa: CASSEDPGVQPQHF
cdr3_nt: TGTGCCAGCAGTGAAGACCCGGGGGTACAGCCCCAGCATTTT

v_call: TRBV5-6
clone_size: once
d_call: TRBD1
cdr3_length: 14
j_call: TRBJ1-6
cdr3_aa: CASSYSGGQSPLHF
cdr3_nt: TGTGCCAGCAGTTATTCAGGGGGCCAATCACCCCTCCACTTT

v_call: TRBV28
clone_size: NA
d_call: NA
cdr3_length: 16
j_call: TRBJ2-5
cdr3_aa: CASSFGTTSVRETQYF
cdr3_nt: TGTGCCAGCAGTTTCGGGACAACTAGTGTGAGAGAGACCCAGTACTTC

v_call: TRBV4-2
clone_size: NA
d_call: TRBD1
cdr3_length: 15
j_call: TRBJ2-7
cdr3_aa: CASSRGTGDTYEQYF
cdr3_nt: TGTGCCAGCAGCCGAGGTACAGGGGACACCTACGAGCAGTACTTC

v_call: TRBV10-2
clone_size: few
d_call: NA
cdr3_length: 15
j_call: TRBJ1-2
cdr3_aa: CASRLNGGSGHGYTF
cdr3_nt: TGCGCCAGCAGGCTAAATGGGGGGAGTGGGCATGGCTACACCTTC

v_call: TRBV10-3
clone_size: NA
d_call: NA
cdr3_length: 15
j_call: TRBJ1-5
cdr3_aa: CAISENRASNQPQHF
cdr3_nt: TGTGCCATCAGTGAAAACAGGGCTAGCAATCAGCCCCAGCATTTT